One T cell receptor beta chain is described in this entry. This sample is part of a study of blood T cell repertoires in COVID-19. At the level of the study: Nucleic acid was either cDNA or gDNA, and it came from T cells, B-cell-depleted T cells, or PBMCs.

Sequenced by immunoSEQ multiplex PCR; TCRdb stores in-frame clones only, minus some. The sample lists about 330,000 clones, roughly 88% occurring once. Sequenced material: peripheral blood. This TCR derives from a woman in her 50s with active or convalescent COVID-19.

In nucleotides, the CDR3 is TGTGCCAGCATCGCTAGCGGGGGGGCAGATACGCAGTATTTT. Translated: CASIASGGADTQYF. The chain is built from TRBV3-1 (or the pseudogene TRBV3-2) and TRBJ2-3; 12 bases align to TRBD2. Germline CDR1 reads LGHDT; CDR2 reads YNNKEL (reference sequence). V lost 7 bases to trimming and J lost 4 bases; unmatched junction nucleotides: 3. This CDR3 has 14 amino acids.